The 16 T cell receptor beta chains reported below all come from one sample, sequenced in a study of blood T cell repertoires in COVID-19. Assay used: immunoSEQ multiplex PCR; TCRdb lists only in-frame clones, some missing. The sample lists approximately 190,000 clones; roughly 80% were seen once. Sequences were obtained from peripheral blood. These receptors were collected from a woman aged 25-40 years with acute or convalescent COVID-19.

In regard to this clone: Different DNA sequences within this sample yield the same CDR3. V and J are TRBV6-5 and TRBJ2-2, with D unclear. Between the trimmed V and J ends, which lost 5 bases and 3 bases, there was a span of 4 bases. The V gene's germline CDR1 is MNHEY and CDR2 SVGAGI. This CDR3 region has 12 residues. CDR3 amino acids: CASSRDTGELFF. The CDR3 coding sequence is TGTGCCAGCAGTCGCGACACCGGGGAGCTGTTTTTT.

The rearrangement uses TRBV6-2 or TRBV6-3 and TRBJ2-1; TRBD2 matches at 11 bases. In germline, CDR1 is MNHEY, CDR2 SVGEGT. The CDR3 is 18 residues long. Trimming removed 5 bases from V and 4 bases from J; junction bases left unmatched: 13. The CDR3 bases are TGTGCCAGCAGTCCGAAAAGGACTAGCGGGTCAATTTACAATGAGCAGTTCTTC. It yields the protein CASSPKRTSGSIYNEQFF.

V is TRBV11-3 and J is TRBJ2-5; a weak D match, TRBD2 (5 bases). V lost 0 bases and J lost 3, with 17 bases in between. The germline gives CDR1 SGHNT, CDR2 YENEEA. The CDR3 loop spans 17 amino acids. CDR3 DNA sequence: TGTGCCAGCAGCTTAGACGGCAGCAGGCCGGGGAAAGAGACCCAGTACTTC. It encodes CASSLDGSRPGKETQYF.

This clone was detected a few times. The chain is built from TRBV5-4 and TRBJ1-2, with TRBD1 as a possible D gene (6 bases). This CDR3 region has 12 residues. Trimming pared 4 bases from V and 12 bases from J, leaving 16 bases between. Germline values: CDR1 SGHNT, CDR2 YYREEE (reference sequence). The CDR3 loop reads CASSTDRTGNTF. CDR3 nucleotide sequence: TGTGCCAGCAGCACCGACAGGACTGGAAACACCTTC.

The rearrangement links TRBV7-9 to TRBJ2-1; 7 bases are shared with TRBD1. J gave up 8 bases and V 5 bases, and 9 bases lay outside the gene matches. Germline V gene data show CDR1 as SEHNR and CDR2 as FQNEAQ (reference sequence). CDR3 length equals 14 residues. CDR3 DNA: TGTGCCAGCAGCACGGAGACAGGGTACGATGAGCAGTTCTTC. Encoded protein: CASSTETGYDEQFF.

This clone has more than one count but fewer than ten. The V call is TRBV30, the J call TRBJ1-2; D uncertain. The CDR3 totals 13 residues. Germline V gene lookup returns CDR1 GTSNPN and CDR2 SVGIG (reference sequence). V lost 3 bases and J lost 8, with 16 bases in between. The CDR3 here is CAWRPEQRGGYTF. The CDR3 DNA reads TGTGCCTGGAGACCGGAACAAAGAGGGGGCTACACCTTC. The full variable domain, its missing parts supplied by reference TRBV30 and TRBJ1-2, is SQTIHQWPATLVQPVGSPLSLECTVEGTSNPNLYWYRQAAGRGLQLLFYSVGIGQISSEVPQNLSASRPQDRQFILSSKKLLLSDSGFYLCAWRPEQRGGYTFGSGTRLTVV.

The rearrangement links TRBV5-4 to TRBJ1-1, with TRBD1 matching over 8 bases. In germline, CDR1 is SGHNT, CDR2 YYREEE (reference sequence). J lost 1 base, V lost 3 bases, and 5 bases had no gene match. CDR3 size: 15 residues. The CDR3: CASSSTGEGNTEAFF. The CDR3 coding sequence is TGTGCCAGCAGCTCGACAGGGGAAGGGAACACTGAAGCTTTCTTT.

The V gene is TRBV6-4, the J gene TRBJ2-1, with D hard to call. Trimming took off 0 bases at V and 7 bases at J, with 13 bases between the two ends. This CDR3 comprises 15 residues. From germline, CDR1 is MRHNA and CDR2 SNTAGT. CDR3 DNA sequence: TGTGCCAGCAGTGACTCTCCTTGGGCTGGGAATGAGCAGTTCTTC. Amino acids: CASSDSPWAGNEQFF.

J is TRBJ2-5 and V is TRBV7-2, with 7 bases fitting TRBD1. Per germline, CDR1 SGHTA and CDR2 FQGNSA. The length of the CDR3 is 14 residues. Trimming cost V 4 bases and J 5 bases; bases outside gene matches: 7. The CDR3 DNA reads TGTGCCAGCAGCTCCCCAAGGGGGCGGGAGACCCAGTACTTC. It encodes CASSSPRGRETQYF.

The chain employs TRBV28 and TRBJ1-1; 8 nucleotides line up with TRBD1. CDR3 size: 13 residues. Germline V gene data show CDR1 as MDHEN and CDR2 as SYDVKM. Unmatched junction bases numbered 9, after V lost 6 bases and J lost 9 bases. CDR3 in DNA: TGTGCCAGCAGCCCCCCGACAGGGGCCAAAGCTTTCTTT. It specifies CASSPPTGAKAFF.

This chain connects TRBV19 to TRBJ2-2; tentative D call: TRBD2 (5 bases). This CDR3 spans 15 amino acids. CDR1 and CDR2 from the germline V gene are LNHDA and SQIVND (reference sequence). Trimming cost V 0 bases and J 7 bases, with 12 bases left between them. CDR3 DNA sequence: TGTGCCAGTAGTATAGAGAAGGGAGTTTACGGGGAGCTGTTTTTT. This codes for CASSIEKGVYGELFF. Full variable domain (outside the CDR3, taken from reference TRBV19 and TRBJ2-2): DGGITQSPKYLFRKEGQNVTLSCEQNLNHDAMYWYRQDPGQGLRLIYYSQIVNDFQKGDIAEGYSVSREKKESFPLTVTSAQKNPTAFYLCASSIEKGVYGELFFGEGSRLTVL.

The CDR3 nucleotides read TGTGCCACCAGCAGGTCTCTAGCTGAGCAGTTCTTC. Amino acid sequence: CATSRSLAEQFF. V is TRBV15 and J is TRBJ2-1, with D possibly matching TRBD2 (5 bases). Germline V CDR1 and CDR2: LNHNV, YYDKDF (reference sequence). Between the trimmed V and J ends, which lost 3 bases and 9 bases, there was a span of 9 bases. CDR3 length: 12 residues.

CDR3 sequence: CASSVWGGERDTQYF. Here the CDR3 DNA reads TGTGCCAGTAGTGTTTGGGGGGGGGAGAGAGATACGCAGTATTTT. The chain carries TRBV19 and TRBJ2-3; 7 bases map to TRBD2. The V and J ends lost 5 bases and 5 bases, in that order; junction bases with no gene match: 10. Germline V gene sequence: CDR1 LNHDA, CDR2 SQIVND (reference sequence). CDR3 length equals 15 residues.

In this sample, this clone turned up once. The chain joins TRBV5-4 to TRBJ1-1; 8 positions agree with TRBD1. V shed 2 bases and J 0 bases; nucleotides not matched to a gene: 3. The CDR3 covers 15 residues. Germline V gene data show CDR1 as SGHNT and CDR2 as YYREEE (reference sequence). The CDR3 spells CASSFGGQVNTEAFF. The CDR3 DNA sequence: TGTGCCAGCAGCTTCGGGGGACAGGTGAACACTGAAGCTTTCTTT.

This chain joins TRBV4-1 and TRBJ2-7, with 10 bases matching TRBD1. The CDR3 runs 17 residues. V dropped 3 bases and J dropped 0; count of bases not matched to a gene: 8. CDR1 is MGHRA and CDR2 is YSYEKL in the germline V gene. In nucleotides, the CDR3 is TGCGCCAGCAGCCAGACCGTGGGGACAGGGGTCTCCTACGAGCAGTACTTC. Protein product: CASSQTVGTGVSYEQYF.

V and J are TRBV13 and TRBJ1-6; D possibly corresponds to TRBD1 (5 bases). V lost 5 bases to trimming and J lost 3 bases, with 8 bases between them. Germline assignment: CDR1 PRHDT and CDR2 FYEKMQ (reference sequence). The CDR3 is 14 amino acids. This CDR3 is CASSIDSYNSPLHF. The CDR3 coding sequence is TGTGCCAGCAGCATCGACAGCTATAATTCACCCCTCCACTTT.